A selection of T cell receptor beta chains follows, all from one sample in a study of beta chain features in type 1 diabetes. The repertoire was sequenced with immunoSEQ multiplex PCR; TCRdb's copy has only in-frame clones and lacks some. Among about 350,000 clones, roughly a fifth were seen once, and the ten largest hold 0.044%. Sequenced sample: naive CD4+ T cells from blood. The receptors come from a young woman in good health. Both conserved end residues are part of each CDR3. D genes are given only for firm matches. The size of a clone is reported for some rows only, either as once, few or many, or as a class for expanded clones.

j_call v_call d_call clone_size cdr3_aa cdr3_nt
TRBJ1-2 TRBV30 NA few CAWSVRDSDGYTF TGTGCCTGGAGTGTACGCGACAGCGATGGCTACACCTTC
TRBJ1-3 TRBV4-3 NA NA CASSQVVGGHGNTIYF TGCGCCAGCAGCCAAGTTGTCGGGGGGCACGGAAACACCATATATTTT
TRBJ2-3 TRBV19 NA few CASSIDWGSSDTQYF TGTGCCAGTAGTATAGATTGGGGCAGCTCCGATACGCAGTATTTT
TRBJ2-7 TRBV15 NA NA CATSRDNGNYEQYF TGTGCCACCAGCAGAGACAACGGGAACTACGAGCAGTACTTC
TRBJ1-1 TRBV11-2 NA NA CASSPGRANTEAFF TGTGCCAGCAGTCCAGGAAGAGCGAACACTGAAGCTTTCTTT
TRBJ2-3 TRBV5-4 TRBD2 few CASSSGTSGPDTQYF TGTGCCAGCAGCTCCGGGACTAGCGGGCCAGATACGCAGTATTTT
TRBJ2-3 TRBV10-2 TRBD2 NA CASRLAGGGTQYF TGCGCCAGCAGACTAGCGGGGGGTGGTACGCAGTATTTT
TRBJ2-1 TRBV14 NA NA CASSQESSYNEQFF TGTGCCAGCAGCCAGGAGAGCTCCTACAATGAGCAGTTCTTC
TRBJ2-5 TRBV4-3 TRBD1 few CASSQGATGGWETQYF TGCGCCAGCAGCCAAGGAGCGACAGGGGGGTGGGAGACCCAGTACTTC
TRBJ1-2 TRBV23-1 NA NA CASSQSPGTSGYTF TGCGCCAGCAGTCAGAGCCCAGGAACGAGTGGCTACACCTTC
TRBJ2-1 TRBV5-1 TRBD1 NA CASSPPKGQGDNEQFF TGCGCCAGCAGCCCCCCAAAGGGACAGGGGGACAATGAGCAGTTCTTC
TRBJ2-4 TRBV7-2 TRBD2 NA CASSATSGGLAKNIQYF TGTGCCAGCAGCGCAACTAGCGGGGGGTTAGCCAAAAACATTCAGTACTTC
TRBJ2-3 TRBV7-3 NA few CASSLTLVADTQYF TGTGCCAGCAGCTTAACGCTAGTAGCAGATACGCAGTATTTT
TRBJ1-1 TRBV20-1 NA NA CSAPGDTEAFF TGCAGTGCTCCAGGGGACACTGAAGCTTTCTTT
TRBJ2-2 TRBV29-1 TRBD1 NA CSVSGTGGTGELFF TGCAGCGTCTCCGGGACAGGGGGAACCGGGGAGCTGTTTTTT
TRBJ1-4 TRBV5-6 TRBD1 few CASSLSRDSEKLFF TGTGCCAGCAGCTTAAGTAGGGACAGTGAAAAACTGTTTTTT
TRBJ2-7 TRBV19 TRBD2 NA CASNSGTTGYEQYF TGTGCCAGTAATAGCGGGACAACGGGATACGAGCAGTACTTC
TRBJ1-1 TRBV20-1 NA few CSAGGGEQAFF TGCAGTGCTGGGGGAGGGGAGCAAGCTTTCTTT
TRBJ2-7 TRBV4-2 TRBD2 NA CASSQDWTSGSYEQYF TGTGCCAGCAGCCAAGACTGGACTAGCGGGAGCTACGAGCAGTACTTC
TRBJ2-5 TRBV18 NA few CASSKRQDQETQYF TGTGCCAGCTCAAAACGACAGGACCAAGAGACCCAGTACTTC
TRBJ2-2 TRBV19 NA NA CASRREKRTGELFF TGTGCCAGTAGGAGGGAGAAGAGGACCGGGGAGCTGTTTTTT
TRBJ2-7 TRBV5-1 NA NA CASSLSVGGAEQYF TGCGCCAGCAGCTTGTCTGTAGGGGGGGCCGAGCAGTACTTC
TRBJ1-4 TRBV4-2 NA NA CASSQVAQREVGNEKLFF TGTGCCAGCAGCCAAGTAGCACAGCGGGAAGTGGGTAATGAAAAACTGTTTTTT
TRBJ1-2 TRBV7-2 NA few CASSFAEVYGYTF TGTGCCAGCAGCTTTGCGGAGGTCTATGGCTACACCTTC
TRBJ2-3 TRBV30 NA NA CAWSTGDTQYF TGTGCCTGGTCAACAGGAGATACGCAGTATTTT
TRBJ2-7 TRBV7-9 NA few CASSRGVSYEQYF TGTGCCAGCAGTAGGGGCGTTTCCTACGAGCAGTACTTC
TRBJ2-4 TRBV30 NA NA CAWSPRLTAKNIQYF TGTGCCTGGAGTCCCCGACTGACAGCCAAAAACATTCAGTACTTC
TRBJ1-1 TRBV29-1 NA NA CSVDRTVNTEAFF TGCAGCGTTGATAGGACAGTTAACACTGAAGCTTTCTTT